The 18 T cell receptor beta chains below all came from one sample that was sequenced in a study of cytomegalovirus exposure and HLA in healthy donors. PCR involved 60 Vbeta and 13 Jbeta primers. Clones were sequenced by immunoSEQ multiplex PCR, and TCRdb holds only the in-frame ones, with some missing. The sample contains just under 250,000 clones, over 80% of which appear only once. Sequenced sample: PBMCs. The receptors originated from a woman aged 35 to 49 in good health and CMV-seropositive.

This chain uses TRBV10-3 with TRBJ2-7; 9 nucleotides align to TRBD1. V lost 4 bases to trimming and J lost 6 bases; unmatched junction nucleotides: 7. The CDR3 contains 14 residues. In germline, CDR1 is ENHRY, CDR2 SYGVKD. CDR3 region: CAISARDRETEQYF. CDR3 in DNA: TGTGCCATCAGTGCCCGGGACAGGGAGACCGAGCAGTACTTC.

The CDR3 DNA sequence: TGTGCCAGCTCAGAGGGGACAGGGGACAATGAGCAGTTCTTC. Residues: CASSEGTGDNEQFF. The V call is TRBV18, the J call TRBJ2-1; 10 bases are shared with TRBD1. V lost 5 bases, J lost 5 bases, and 3 bases stayed unmatched. Germline assignment: CDR1 KGHSH and CDR2 LQKENI. The CDR3 is 14 amino acids.

The CDR3 sequence is CAISADTEQYF. CDR3 coding DNA: TGTGCCATCAGTGCAGATACCGAGCAGTACTTC. V gene TRBV10-3 combines with J gene TRBJ2-7; D unresolved. Per germline, CDR1 ENHRY and CDR2 SYGVKD. The ends were cut back, 4 bases at V and 6 bases at J, with 7 bases in the middle. CDR3 length equals 11 residues.

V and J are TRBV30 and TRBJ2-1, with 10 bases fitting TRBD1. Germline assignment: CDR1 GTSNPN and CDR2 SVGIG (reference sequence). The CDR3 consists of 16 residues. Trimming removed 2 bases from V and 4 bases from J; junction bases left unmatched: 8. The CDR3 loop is CAWSSIRDRGYNEQFF. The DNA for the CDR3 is TGTGCCTGGAGTTCAATCCGGGACAGGGGTTACAATGAGCAGTTCTTC. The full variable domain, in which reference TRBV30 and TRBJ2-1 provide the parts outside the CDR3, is SQTIHQWPATLVQPVGSPLSLECTVEGTSNPNLYWYRQAAGRGLQLLFYSVGIGQISSEVPQNLSASRPQDRQFILSSKKLLLSDSGFYLCAWSSIRDRGYNEQFFGPGTRLTVL.

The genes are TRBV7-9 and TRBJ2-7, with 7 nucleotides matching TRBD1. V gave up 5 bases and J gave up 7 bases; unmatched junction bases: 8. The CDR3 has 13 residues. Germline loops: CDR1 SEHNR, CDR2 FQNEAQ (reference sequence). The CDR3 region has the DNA TGTGCCAGCAGCAAAATGACAGGGAAGGAGCAGTACTTC. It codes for CASSKMTGKEQYF. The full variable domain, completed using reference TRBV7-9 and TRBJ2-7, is DTGVSQNPRHKITKRGQNVTFRCDPISEHNRLYWYRQTLGQGPEFLTYFQNEAQLEKSRLLSDRFSAERPKGSFSTLEIQRTEQGDSAMYLCASSKMTGKEQYFGPGTRLTVT.

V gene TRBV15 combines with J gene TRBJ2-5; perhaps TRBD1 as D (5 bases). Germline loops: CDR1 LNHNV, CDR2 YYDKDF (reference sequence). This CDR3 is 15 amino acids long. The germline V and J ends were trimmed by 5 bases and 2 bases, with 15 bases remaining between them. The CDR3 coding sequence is TGTGCCACCAGCTTTAAAGGCAGGGCACAAGAGACCCAGTACTTC. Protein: CATSFKGRAQETQYF.

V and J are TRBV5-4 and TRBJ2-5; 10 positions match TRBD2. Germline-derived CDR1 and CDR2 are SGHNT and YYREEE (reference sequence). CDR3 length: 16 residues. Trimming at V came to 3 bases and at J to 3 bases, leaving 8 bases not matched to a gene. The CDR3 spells CASSSPLAGAKETQYF. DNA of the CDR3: TGTGCCAGCAGCTCTCCTCTAGCGGGGGCCAAAGAGACCCAGTACTTC.

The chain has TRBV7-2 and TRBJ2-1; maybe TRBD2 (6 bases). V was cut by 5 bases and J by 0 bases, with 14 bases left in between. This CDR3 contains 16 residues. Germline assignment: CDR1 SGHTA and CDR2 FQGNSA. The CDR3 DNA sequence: TGTGCCAGCAGCCTACTGGGGGGAAGCTCCTACAATGAGCAGTTCTTC. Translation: CASSLLGGSSYNEQFF.

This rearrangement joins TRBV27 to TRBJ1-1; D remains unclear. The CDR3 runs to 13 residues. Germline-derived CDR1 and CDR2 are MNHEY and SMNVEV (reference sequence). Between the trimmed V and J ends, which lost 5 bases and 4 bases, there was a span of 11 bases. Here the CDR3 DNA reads TGTGCCAGCAGTGCCCCATCGAGCACTGAAGCTTTCTTT. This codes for CASSAPSSTEAFF.

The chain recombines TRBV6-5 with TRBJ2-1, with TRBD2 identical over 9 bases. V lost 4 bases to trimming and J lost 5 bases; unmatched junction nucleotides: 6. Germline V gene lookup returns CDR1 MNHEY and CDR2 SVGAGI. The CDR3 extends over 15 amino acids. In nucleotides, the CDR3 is TGTGCCAGCAGTTTCGGGACTAGCATTAACAATGAGCAGTTCTTC. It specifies CASSFGTSINNEQFF.

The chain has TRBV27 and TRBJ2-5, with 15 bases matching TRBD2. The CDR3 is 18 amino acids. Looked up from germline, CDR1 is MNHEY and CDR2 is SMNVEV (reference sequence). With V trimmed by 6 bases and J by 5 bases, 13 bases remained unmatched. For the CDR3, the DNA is TGTGCCAGCAGCCAACCTCGGACTAGCGGGGGGGCCGGGGAGACCCAGTACTTC. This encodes CASSQPRTSGGAGETQYF.

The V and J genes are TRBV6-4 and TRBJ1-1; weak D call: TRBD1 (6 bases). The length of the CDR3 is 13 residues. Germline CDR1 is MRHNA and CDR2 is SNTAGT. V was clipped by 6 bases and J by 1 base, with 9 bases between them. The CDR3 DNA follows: TGTGCCAGCAGAGCGACAGGGAACACTGAAGCTTTCTTT. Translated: CASRATGNTEAFF.

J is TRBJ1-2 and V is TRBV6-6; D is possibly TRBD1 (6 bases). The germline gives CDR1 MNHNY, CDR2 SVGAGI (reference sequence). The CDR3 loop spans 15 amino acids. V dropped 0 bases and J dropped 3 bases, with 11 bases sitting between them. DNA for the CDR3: TGTGCCAGCAGTTACTCCCCCAGGGGAGACTATGGCTACACCTTC. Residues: CASSYSPRGDYGYTF.

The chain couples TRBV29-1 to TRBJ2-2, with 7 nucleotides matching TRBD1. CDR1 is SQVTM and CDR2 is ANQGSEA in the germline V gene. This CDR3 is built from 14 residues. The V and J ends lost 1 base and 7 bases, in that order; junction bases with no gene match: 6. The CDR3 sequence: CSVEGTGSIGELFF. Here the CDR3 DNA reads TGCAGCGTTGAAGGGACAGGATCGATCGGGGAGCTGTTTTTT.

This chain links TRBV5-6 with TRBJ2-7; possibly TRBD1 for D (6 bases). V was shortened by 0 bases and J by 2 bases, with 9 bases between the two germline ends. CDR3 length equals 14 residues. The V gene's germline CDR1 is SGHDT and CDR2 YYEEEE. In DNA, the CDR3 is TGTGCCAGCAGCTTGGAGGACAGTACCTACGAGCAGTACTTC. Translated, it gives CASSLEDSTYEQYF. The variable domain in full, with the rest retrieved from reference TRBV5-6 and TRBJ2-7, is DAGVTQSPTHLIKTRGQQVTLRCSPKSGHDTVSWYQQALGQGPQFIFQYYEEEERQRGNFPDRFSGHQFPNYSSELNVNALLLGDSALYLCASSLEDSTYEQYFGPGTRLTVT.

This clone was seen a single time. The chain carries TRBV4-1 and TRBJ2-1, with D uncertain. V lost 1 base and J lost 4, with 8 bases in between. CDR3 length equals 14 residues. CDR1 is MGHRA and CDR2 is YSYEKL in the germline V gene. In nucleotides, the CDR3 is TGCGCCAGCAGCCAAGTGGGCTCTTACAATGAGCAGTTCTTC. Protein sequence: CASSQVGSYNEQFF.

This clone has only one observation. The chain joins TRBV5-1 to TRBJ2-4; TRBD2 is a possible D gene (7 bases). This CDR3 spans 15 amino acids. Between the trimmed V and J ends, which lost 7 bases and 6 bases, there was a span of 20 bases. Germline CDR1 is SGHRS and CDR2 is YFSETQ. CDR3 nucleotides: TGCGCCAGCCGACTCTGGGAGCGGGACACAAACATTCAGTACTTC. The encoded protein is CASRLWERDTNIQYF.

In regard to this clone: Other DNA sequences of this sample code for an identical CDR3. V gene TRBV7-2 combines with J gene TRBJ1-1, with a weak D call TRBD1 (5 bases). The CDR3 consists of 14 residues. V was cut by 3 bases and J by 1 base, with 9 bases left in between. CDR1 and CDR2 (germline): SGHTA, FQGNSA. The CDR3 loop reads CASSLARENTEAFF. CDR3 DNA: TGTGCCAGCAGCTTGGCCAGGGAGAACACTGAAGCTTTCTTT.